This T cell receptor (beta chain) was captured by sequencing in a study of T cells in localized non-small cell lung cancer (dated by TCRdb to 2020 to 2021). For the study in its entirety: The study examined T cell repertoires in 236 patients with early-stage NSCLC and compared tumors with uninvolved tumor-adjacent lungs. All 250 or so NSCLC patients in the cohort were treatment-naive and had localized lung tumors that were resected. The mean age of the NSCLC patients was approximately 71 years, with 120 to 150 men and around 100 women. The research as a whole found: A median of around 57 of the top 100 tumor clones were detected in paired uninvolved adjacent lung, and around 30 of these tumor clones were also found among the top 100 clones of the paired uninvolved adjacent lung. Uninvolved tumor-adjacent lung showed the highest T cell clonality, higher than tumor, which suggests more focused antigenic responses in the adjacent lung. Because multi-region tumor sequencing was not performed, intratumor heterogeneity could not be ruled out. Because the study design was exploratory, TCR variables were selected using unadjusted p-values without false-discovery rate correction. Longer overall survival was associated with higher T cell density in blood, whereas shorter survival was associated with higher clonality in adjacent lung.

Including the terminal cysteine and phenylalanine, the CDR3 comprises 17 residues. Only CDR3 DNA is held: 51 bases, read in frame from base 1. Clipping removes 5 bases from V and 10 bases from J, with 15 as the unmatched junction base count. Reading the germline V gene (reference sequence) gives CDR1 LNHDA and CDR2 SQIVND. At diagnosis, peripheral blood, uninvolved tumor-adjacent lung and tumor were collected and stored as a combination of fresh-frozen and FFPE material. For TCR repertoire profiling, blood samples were analyzed as peripheral blood mononuclear cells. Of note for this clone: Its antigen is currently not known. No base qualities exist here, and no much larger clone lies one base off it.

TCR beta CDR3 regions were sequenced from DNA using the immunoSEQ Assay. Concerning the study's data processing: T cell density was computed as TCR beta template counts normalized to usable DNA estimated by amplifying housekeeping genes. Richness was estimated with the preseqR package, extrapolating to 400,000 templates for PBMC samples and 120,000 templates for tissue samples. Clonality was taken to be one minus Pielou's evenness. To identify tissue-enriched TCRs, differential abundance testing was run on productive amino-acid clonotypes with a minimum total count of 5 and an alpha of 0.1. The Jaccard Index and the Morisita Overlap Index were used to measure how much the repertoires overlapped between compartments. TCR beta CDR3s were clustered by GLIPH together with public tetramer-defined viral CDR3s, and at least three viral sequences plus V-gene enrichment were required for viral motifs. The table was pulled from immuneACCESS by TCRdb, which kept in-frame rearrangements only. Such tables lose some clones; where checked, under half of the loss comes from unresolved V genes, and the rest has no known cause. V, J and clone size derive from that table, while D and trimming were established from the DNA sequence. The sample has around 55,000 clones on record, more than 85% of them singletons. The ten largest make up 16% of the sample.

The source is a female donor with stage II lung adenocarcinoma. This receptor chain uses TRBV19 and TRBJ2-3, with TRBD2 matching 13 junction bases. Material: PBMCs, obtained before any cancer treatment. The encoded CDR3 is CASSFRTSGGPANAQYF. The nucleotide sequence is given as TGTGCCAGTAGTTTCCGGACTAGCGGGGGCCCCGCGAATGCGCAGTATTTT.